Listed below are T cell receptor beta chains from one sample, sequenced in a study of T cells in Graves' hyperthyroidism and ophthalmopathy. TCRdb reanalysed the multiplex PCR reads using MiXCR and keeps one entry per CDR3 protein. Of over 150,000 distinct CDR3 sequences listed, about a sixth are singletons. Sequencing was carried out using blood. The receptors originated from a woman in her fifties or sixties with Graves' hyperthyroidism. CDR3s include the opening cysteine and the closing phenylalanine or tryptophan. D genes are given only for firm matches. Clone size is shown for a subset of rows, as once, few, many or a class of expanded clone.

V gene	J gene	D gene	clone size	CDR3 protein	CDR3 DNA
TRBV7-9	TRBJ1-2	NA	NA	CASSLAERRRAGYTF	TGTGCCAGCAGCTTAGCAGAGAGAAGGAGGGCGGGCTACACCTTC
TRBV7-2	TRBJ1-3	NA	NA	CASSRQGLSGNTIYF	TGTGCCAGCAGCCGGCAGGGACTCTCTGGAAACACCATATATTTT
TRBV28	TRBJ1-6	NA	NA	CASLRDGSRNSPLHF	TGTGCCAGCCTCAGGGACGGGTCTCGGAATTCACCCCTCCACTTT
TRBV7-8	TRBJ2-3	TRBD2	NA	CASSGLAGAERSTDTQYF	TGTGCCAGCAGCGGACTAGCGGGGGCCGAAAGAAGCACAGATACGCAGTATTTT
TRBV18	TRBJ1-6	NA	many	CASSLPGSKTGGSPLHF	TGTGCCAGCTCACTCCCGGGTTCGAAGACAGGAGGTTCACCCCTCCACTTT
TRBV7-3	TRBJ2-2	NA	many	CASSLGRNTGELFF	TGTGCCAGCAGCTTGGGACGGAACACCGGGGAGCTGTTTTTT
TRBV19	TRBJ1-5	TRBD1	many	CASSPRQGNEPQHF	TGTGCCAGTAGTCCAAGACAGGGCAATGAGCCCCAGCATTTT
TRBV5-1	TRBJ2-7	TRBD1	NA	CASSIGQGRYEQYF	TGCGCCAGCAGCATAGGACAGGGTAGGTACGAGCAGTACTTC
TRBV20-1	TRBJ2-2	TRBD2	many	CSARERGESTGELFF	TGCAGTGCTAGAGAGCGGGGGGAATCCACCGGGGAGCTGTTTTTT
TRBV20-1	TRBJ2-7	TRBD1	many	CSAREPKGGRYEQYF	TGCAGTGCTAGGGAACCAAAAGGGGGCCGCTACGAGCAGTACTTC
TRBV29-1	TRBJ2-1	TRBD2	NA	CSGGLAEQFF	TGCAGCGGGGGACTAGCGGAGCAGTTCTTC
TRBV9	TRBJ2-1	NA	NA	CASSVDISSTYNEQFF	TGTGCCAGCAGCGTAGATATTAGCTCCACATACAATGAGCAGTTCTTC
TRBV4-1	TRBJ2-7	NA	NA	CASSLTRGRGYEQYF	TGCGCCAGCAGTCTGACAAGGGGCAGGGGTTACGAGCAGTACTTC
TRBV27	TRBJ1-1	NA	few	CASSLIRQAEAFF	TGTGCCAGCAGTCTAATCCGACAGGCTGAAGCTTTCTTT
TRBV11-2	TRBJ2-1	TRBD2	NA	CASSKGASGGYYNEQFF	TGTGCCAGCAGCAAAGGGGCTAGCGGGGGATATTACAATGAGCAGTTCTTC
TRBV20-1	TRBJ1-5	NA	many	CSARSGFDTTSNQPQHF	TGCAGTGCTAGATCAGGATTCGATACAACTAGCAATCAGCCCCAGCATTTT
TRBV6-2/TRBV6-3	TRBJ1-5	NA	many	CASSIRTDSNQPQHF	TGTGCCAGCAGCATCAGGACGGATAGCAATCAGCCCCAGCATTTT
TRBV4-1	TRBJ1-1	NA	NA	CASTHDGGGEAFF	TGCGCCAGCACCCATGATGGCGGAGGGGAAGCTTTCTTT
TRBV5-4	TRBJ2-7	TRBD2	many	CASSQPGGGAEQYF	TGTGCCAGCAGCCAACCTGGGGGAGGGGCAGAGCAGTACTTC
TRBV5-4	TRBJ1-4	NA	once	CASSLGVTENNEKLFF	TGTGCCAGCAGCCTGGGGGTGACAGAAAATAATGAAAAACTGTTTTTT